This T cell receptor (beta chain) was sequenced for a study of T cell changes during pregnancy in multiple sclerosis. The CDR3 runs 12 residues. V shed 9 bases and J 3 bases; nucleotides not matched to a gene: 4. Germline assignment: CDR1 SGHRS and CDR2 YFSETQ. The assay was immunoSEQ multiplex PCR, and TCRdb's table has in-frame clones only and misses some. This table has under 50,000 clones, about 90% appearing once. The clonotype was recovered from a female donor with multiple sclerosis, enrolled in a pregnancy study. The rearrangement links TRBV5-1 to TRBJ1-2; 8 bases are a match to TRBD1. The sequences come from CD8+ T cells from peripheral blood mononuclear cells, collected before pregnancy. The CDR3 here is CAIWTGHYGYTF. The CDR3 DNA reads TGCGCCATCTGGACAGGGCACTATGGCTACACCTTC.